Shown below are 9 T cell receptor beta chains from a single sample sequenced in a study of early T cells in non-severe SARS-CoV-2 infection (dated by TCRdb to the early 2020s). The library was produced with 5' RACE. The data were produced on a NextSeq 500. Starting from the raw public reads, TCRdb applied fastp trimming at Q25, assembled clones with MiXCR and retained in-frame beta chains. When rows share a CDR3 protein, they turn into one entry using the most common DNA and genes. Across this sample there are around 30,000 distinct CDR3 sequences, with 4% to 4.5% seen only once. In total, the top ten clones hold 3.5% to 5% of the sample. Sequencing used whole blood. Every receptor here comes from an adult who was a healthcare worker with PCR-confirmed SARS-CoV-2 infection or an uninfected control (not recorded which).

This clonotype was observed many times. The CDR3 DNA reads as TGCGCCAGCAGCTTGGGCCTCGGGACCATATACAATGAGCAGTTCTTC. Its translation: CASSLGLGTIYNEQFF. The chain combines TRBV5-1 with TRBJ2-1; D tentatively fits TRBD1 or TRBD2 (5 bases each). Germline V CDR1 and CDR2: SGHRS, YFSETQ. The CDR3 is 16 residues long. Trimming removed 0 bases at V and 4 bases at J, with 14 bases between.

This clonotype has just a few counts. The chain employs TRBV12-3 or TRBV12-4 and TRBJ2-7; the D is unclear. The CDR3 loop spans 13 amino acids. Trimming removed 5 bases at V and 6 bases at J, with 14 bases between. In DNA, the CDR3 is TGTGCCAGCAGTCCGACCTACGGAGTCGAGCAGTACTTC. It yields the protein CASSPTYGVEQYF.

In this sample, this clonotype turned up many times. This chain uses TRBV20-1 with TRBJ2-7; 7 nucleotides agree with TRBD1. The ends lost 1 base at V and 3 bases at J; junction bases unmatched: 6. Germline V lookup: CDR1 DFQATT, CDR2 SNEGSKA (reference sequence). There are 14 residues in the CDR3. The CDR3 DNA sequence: TGCAGTGCTAGAGGGACAGGTGTCTTCTACGAGCAGTACTTC. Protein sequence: CSARGTGVFYEQYF.

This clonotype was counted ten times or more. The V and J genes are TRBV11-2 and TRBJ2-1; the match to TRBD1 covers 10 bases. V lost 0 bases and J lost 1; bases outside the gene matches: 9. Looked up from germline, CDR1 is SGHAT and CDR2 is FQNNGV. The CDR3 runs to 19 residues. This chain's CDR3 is CASSLESTGQGQSYNEQFF. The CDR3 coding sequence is TGTGCCAGCAGCTTAGAATCTACGGGACAGGGGCAGTCCTACAATGAGCAGTTCTTC.

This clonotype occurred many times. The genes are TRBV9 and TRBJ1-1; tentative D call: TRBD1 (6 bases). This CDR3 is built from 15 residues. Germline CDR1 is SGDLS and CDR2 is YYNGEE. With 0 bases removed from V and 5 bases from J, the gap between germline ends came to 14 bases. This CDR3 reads CASSVAQGRMTEAFF. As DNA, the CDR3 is TGTGCCAGCAGCGTAGCCCAGGGGAGGATGACTGAAGCTTTCTTT.

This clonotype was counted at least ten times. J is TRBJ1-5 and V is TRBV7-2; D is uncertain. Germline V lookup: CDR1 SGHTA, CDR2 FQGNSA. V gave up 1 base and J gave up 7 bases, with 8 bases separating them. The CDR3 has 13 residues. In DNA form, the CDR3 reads TGTGCCAGCAGCTTAGATCCCGGGCAGCCCCAGCATTTT. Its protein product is CASSLDPGQPQHF.

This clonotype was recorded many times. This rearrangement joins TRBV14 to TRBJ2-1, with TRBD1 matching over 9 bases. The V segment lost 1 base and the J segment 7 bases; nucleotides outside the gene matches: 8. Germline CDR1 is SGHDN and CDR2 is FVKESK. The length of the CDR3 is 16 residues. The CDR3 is CASSQVGTGRRNEQFF. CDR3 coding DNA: TGTGCCAGCAGCCAAGTGGGGACAGGGAGAAGAAATGAGCAGTTCTTC.

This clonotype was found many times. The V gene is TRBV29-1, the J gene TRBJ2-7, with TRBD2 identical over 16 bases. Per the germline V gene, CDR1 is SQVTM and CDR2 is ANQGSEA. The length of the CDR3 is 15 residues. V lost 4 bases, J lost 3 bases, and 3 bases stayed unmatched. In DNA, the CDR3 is TGCAGCGTTGTCGGGACTAGCGGGAGGGACTACGAGCAGTACTTC. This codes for CSVVGTSGRDYEQYF.

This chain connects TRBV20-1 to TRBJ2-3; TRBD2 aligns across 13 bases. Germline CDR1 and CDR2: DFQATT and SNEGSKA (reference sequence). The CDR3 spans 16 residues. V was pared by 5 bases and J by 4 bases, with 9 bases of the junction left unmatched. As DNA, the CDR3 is TGCAGTGCTCTTATACTAGCGGGAGGGCCATCAGATACGCAGTATTTT. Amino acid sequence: CSALILAGGPSDTQYF.